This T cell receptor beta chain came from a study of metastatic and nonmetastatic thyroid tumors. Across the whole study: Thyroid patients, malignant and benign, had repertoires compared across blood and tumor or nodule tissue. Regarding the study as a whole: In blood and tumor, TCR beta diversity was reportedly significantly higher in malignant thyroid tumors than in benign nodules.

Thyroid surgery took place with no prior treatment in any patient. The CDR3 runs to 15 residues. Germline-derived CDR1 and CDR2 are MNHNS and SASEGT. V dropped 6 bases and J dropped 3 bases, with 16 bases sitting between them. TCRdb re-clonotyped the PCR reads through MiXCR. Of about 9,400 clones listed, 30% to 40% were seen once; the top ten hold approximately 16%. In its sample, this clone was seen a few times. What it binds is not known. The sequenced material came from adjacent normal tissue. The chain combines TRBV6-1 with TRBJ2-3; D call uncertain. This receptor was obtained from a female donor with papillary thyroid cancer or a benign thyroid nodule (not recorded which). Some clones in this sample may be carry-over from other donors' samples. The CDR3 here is CASSDSHASTDTQYF. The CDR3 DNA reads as TGTGCCAGCAGCGATTCACATGCTAGTACAGATACGCAGTATTTT.